These T cell receptor beta chains were read from a single sample in a study of blood T cell repertoires in COVID-19. Profiled with immunoSEQ multiplex PCR; TCRdb holds only in-frame clones, not every one. Of almost 350,000 clones in the sample, roughly 90% were seen once. Material for sequencing was PBMCs or T cells enriched from blood (not recorded which). These receptors all come from a woman aged 25 to 39 who had been exposed to COVID-19. Each CDR3 is given with its conserved first and last residue. Each record gives: J gene, clone size, D gene, V gene, CDR3 DNA, CDR3 protein. A D gene is named only where the DNA matches it firmly. Not every row has a clone size; where given, it reads once, few, many or a size class.

J: TRBJ1-2; size: -; D: -; V: TRBV5-1; DNA: TGCGCCAGCAGCTTGAGCGGGGCGGAGTATGGCTACACCTTC; CDR3: CASSLSGAEYGYTF
J: TRBJ2-1; size: -; D: TRBD2; V: TRBV7-2; DNA: TGTGCCAGCAGCTTAGTGGGGCCCTCCATCGGGGGGAACTACAATGAGCAGTTCTTC; CDR3: CASSLVGPSIGGNYNEQFF
J: TRBJ2-2; size: -; D: TRBD2; V: TRBV2; DNA: TGTGCCAGCGGGACTAGCGGGACTACGAACACCGGGGAGCTGTTTTTT; CDR3: CASGTSGTTNTGELFF
J: TRBJ1-2; size: -; D: -; V: TRBV7-8; DNA: TGTGCCAGCAGCTTAGGAATTAGTGGACAGCTGCGAACTAACTATGGCTACACCTTC; CDR3: CASSLGISGQLRTNYGYTF
J: TRBJ2-2; size: -; D: TRBD1; V: TRBV29-1; DNA: TGCAGCGTGGACAGGGTGGACACCGGGGAGCTGTTTTTT; CDR3: CSVDRVDTGELFF
J: TRBJ1-5; size: -; D: -; V: TRBV6-5; DNA: TGTGCCAGCAGGGCCGGGTCCCAGCCCCAGCATTTT; CDR3: CASRAGSQPQHF
J: TRBJ1-5; size: -; D: -; V: TRBV5-6; DNA: TGTGCCAGCAGCTTGGGACAGGTCGCCACTCAGCCCCAGCATTTT; CDR3: CASSLGQVATQPQHF
J: TRBJ2-5; size: -; D: -; V: TRBV19; DNA: TGTGCCAGTAGTCCTATAGTAGCACAAGAGACCCAGTACTTC; CDR3: CASSPIVAQETQYF
J: TRBJ1-5; size: -; D: TRBD1; V: TRBV12-3/TRBV12-4; DNA: TGTGCCAGCAGTTTGGCCGGGACAGAGACCCAGCATTTT; CDR3: CASSLAGTETQHF
J: TRBJ1-1; size: few; D: -; V: TRBV3-1/TRBV3-2; DNA: TGTGCCAGCAGCCAGGCCACAGGAGAAGCTTTCTTT; CDR3: CASSQATGEAFF
J: TRBJ2-5; size: -; D: -; V: TRBV28; DNA: TGTGCCAGCAGTCCCCCCGGAGGAGAGACCCAGTACTTC; CDR3: CASSPPGGETQYF
J: TRBJ2-1; size: -; D: TRBD1; V: TRBV7-7; DNA: TGTGCTAGCAGCTTAGCAGGACAGGGAGATGAGCAGTTCTTC; CDR3: CASSLAGQGDEQFF
J: TRBJ2-1; size: -; D: TRBD2; V: TRBV7-2; DNA: TGTGCCAGCAGCTTGGGACTAGTGGTTGATGAGCAGTTCTTC; CDR3: CASSLGLVVDEQFF
J: TRBJ2-1; size: -; D: TRBD2; V: TRBV5-1; DNA: TGCGCCAGCAGCTTACTAGCGGACCAAGACAATGAGCAGTTCTTC; CDR3: CASSLLADQDNEQFF
J: TRBJ1-4; size: few; D: -; V: TRBV6-5; DNA: TGTGCCAGCAGTTCCAGGGCGAGCATAATTGAAAAACTGTTTTTT; CDR3: CASSSRASIIEKLFF
J: TRBJ2-1; size: -; D: TRBD2; V: TRBV28; DNA: TGTGCCAGCAGGCATCCGGGACTAGCGGGAGACAATGAGCAGTTCTTC; CDR3: CASRHPGLAGDNEQFF
J: TRBJ1-5; size: -; D: -; V: TRBV30; DNA: TGTGCCTGGCAAGGAGTGGGCAATCAGCCCCAGCATTTT; CDR3: CAWQGVGNQPQHF
J: TRBJ1-2; size: -; D: -; V: TRBV7-3; DNA: TGTGCGCCCCCAGCTAACTATGGCTACACCTTC; CDR3: CAPPANYGYTF
J: TRBJ2-2; size: -; D: TRBD2; V: TRBV7-3; DNA: TGTGCCAGCAGCTCCCGCGGGGGCGGGGAGCTGTTTTTT; CDR3: CASSSRGGGELFF
J: TRBJ2-7; size: -; D: TRBD1; V: TRBV18; DNA: TGTGCCAGCTCACCAGGGGGACAGGTTTTGGGTGAGCAGTACTTC; CDR3: CASSPGGQVLGEQYF
J: TRBJ2-7; size: -; D: -; V: TRBV19; DNA: TGTGCCAGTAGTAGTGCTGGATGGGGGGCCTACGAGCAGTACTTC; CDR3: CASSSAGWGAYEQYF
J: TRBJ1-2; size: -; D: TRBD1; V: TRBV24-1; DNA: TGTGCCACCAGTGATCAACGATCCCGGGACAGGAACGATGGCTACACCTTC; CDR3: CATSDQRSRDRNDGYTF
J: TRBJ2-1; size: -; D: TRBD2; V: TRBV9; DNA: TGTGCCAGCAGCGTATCTAGCGGGAGGGCCAATGAGCAGTTCTTC; CDR3: CASSVSSGRANEQFF
J: TRBJ1-2; size: -; D: -; V: TRBV27; DNA: TGTGCCAGCCGGGACTCGGGTCCCCCCTATGGCTACACCTTC; CDR3: CASRDSGPPYGYTF
J: TRBJ1-3; size: -; D: -; V: TRBV28; DNA: TGTGCCAGCACCATCGGAGGTCACTCTGGAAACACCATATATTTT; CDR3: CASTIGGHSGNTIYF
J: TRBJ1-2; size: few; D: -; V: TRBV28; DNA: TGTGCCAGCAGCCCAGGGACTTCTTATGGCTACACCTTC; CDR3: CASSPGTSYGYTF
J: TRBJ2-1; size: once; D: -; V: TRBV6-1; DNA: TGTGCCAGCAGTTGGGACTTAAATGCCAATGAGCAGTTCTTC; CDR3: CASSWDLNANEQFF
J: TRBJ2-3; size: -; D: TRBD2; V: TRBV7-9; DNA: TGTGCCAGCAGCTTGGCGGGAGCTCGAACAGATACGCAGTATTTT; CDR3: CASSLAGARTDTQYF
J: TRBJ2-6; size: -; D: TRBD2; V: TRBV7-3; DNA: TGTGCCAGCAGCCCAAGGGGACTAGCGGGAGTTAGTTCCGGGGCCAACGTCCTGACTTTC; CDR3: CASSPRGLAGVSSGANVLTF
J: TRBJ2-2; size: many; D: -; V: TRBV28; DNA: TGTGCCAGCAGTCCCGCGGGACAGCCAAACACCGGGGAGCTGTTTTTT; CDR3: CASSPAGQPNTGELFF
J: TRBJ2-5; size: -; D: TRBD1; V: TRBV25-1; DNA: TGTGCCAGCAGTGAGCCGACAGGGGCGGGGACCCAGTACTTC; CDR3: CASSEPTGAGTQYF
J: TRBJ2-1; size: few; D: -; V: TRBV5-1; DNA: TGCGCCAGCAGCTTGGCAGCGGGTCCAGGGAATGAGCAGTTCTTC; CDR3: CASSLAAGPGNEQFF
J: TRBJ2-7; size: -; D: -; V: TRBV6-5; DNA: TGTGCCAGCAGTTACTCACTAGCCTCCCACGAGCAGTACTTC; CDR3: CASSYSLASHEQYF
J: TRBJ1-3; size: -; D: -; V: TRBV7-8; DNA: TGTGCCAGCAAGTACAGGACCTCTGGAAACACCATATATTTT; CDR3: CASKYRTSGNTIYF
J: TRBJ1-5; size: few; D: TRBD1; V: TRBV19; DNA: TGTGCCAGTAGTACCTCAGGGACAGGGGGGGCGCAGCCCCAGCATTTT; CDR3: CASSTSGTGGAQPQHF
J: TRBJ1-2; size: -; D: -; V: TRBV5-4; DNA: TGTGCCAGCAGCGGTGACAGTAACTATGGCTACACCTTC; CDR3: CASSGDSNYGYTF
J: TRBJ2-1; size: -; D: TRBD2; V: TRBV14; DNA: TGTGCCAGCAGCCAAGTTAGCGGGGACTACAATGAGCAGTTCTTC; CDR3: CASSQVSGDYNEQFF
J: TRBJ2-1; size: -; D: TRBD2; V: TRBV5-1; DNA: TGCGCCAGCAGCTTGGCCACAAGTAAGAGGCTAGCGGGCAATGAGCAGTTCTTC; CDR3: CASSLATSKRLAGNEQFF
J: TRBJ2-3; size: -; D: TRBD1; V: TRBV24-1; DNA: TGTGCCACCAGTGCAGGACAGGGGGCGGTGGATACGCAGTATTTT; CDR3: CATSAGQGAVDTQYF
J: TRBJ2-7; size: -; D: TRBD1; V: TRBV5-1; DNA: TGCGCCAGCAGCGTCGGGACGACAGGGAAGCAGTACTTC; CDR3: CASSVGTTGKQYF
J: TRBJ1-6; size: once; D: -; V: TRBV7-8; DNA: TGTGCCAGCAGCTTTCAGGAGGAGGGTTCACCCCTCCACTTT; CDR3: CASSFQEEGSPLHF
J: TRBJ2-1; size: -; D: TRBD2; V: TRBV3-1/TRBV3-2; DNA: TGTGCCAGCAGCCAAGATAGCGGGAGTTGGAATGAGCAGTTCTTC; CDR3: CASSQDSGSWNEQFF
J: TRBJ1-3; size: -; D: TRBD1; V: TRBV30; DNA: TGTGCCTGGAGTGTAACAGGGGCAATCGGAAACACCATATATTTT; CDR3: CAWSVTGAIGNTIYF
J: TRBJ2-7; size: -; D: -; V: TRBV6-4; DNA: TGTGCCAGCAGTGCCAGGGTAGTGAGCGAGCAGTACTTC; CDR3: CASSARVVSEQYF
J: TRBJ1-3; size: few; D: -; V: TRBV28; DNA: TGTGCCAGCAGTTTATTAGGGGGCTCTGGAAACACCATATATTTT; CDR3: CASSLLGGSGNTIYF
J: TRBJ1-1; size: -; D: TRBD1; V: TRBV29-1; DNA: TGCAGCGTTGAAGGACGACAGGGAGTGCTTGAAGCTTTCTTT; CDR3: CSVEGRQGVLEAFF
J: TRBJ1-1; size: -; D: -; V: TRBV19; DNA: TGTGCCAGTAGTAGCCGACAGAGAAAGTCTGAAGCTTTCTTT; CDR3: CASSSRQRKSEAFF
J: TRBJ2-4; size: -; D: TRBD1; V: TRBV4-2; DNA: TGTGCCAGCAGTCAACGGCGACAGGGGTTGGACATTCAGTACTTC; CDR3: CASSQRRQGLDIQYF
J: TRBJ2-7; size: -; D: -; V: TRBV7-9; DNA: TGTGCCAGCAGCTTAGGGGCGGGGTTCGAGCAGTACTTC; CDR3: CASSLGAGFEQYF
J: TRBJ1-5; size: -; D: TRBD1; V: TRBV19; DNA: TGTGCCAGTAGTATCCGGGCAGGGGGCGGTCAGCCCCAGCATTTT; CDR3: CASSIRAGGGQPQHF
J: TRBJ2-3; size: -; D: TRBD2; V: TRBV27; DNA: TGTGCCAGCAGGGCGCTAGCGGGTAGCAGGGAAGATACGCAGTATTTT; CDR3: CASRALAGSREDTQYF
J: TRBJ2-2; size: -; D: -; V: TRBV28; DNA: TGTGCCAGCAGTTTATCGCACAGGGCCGGGGAGCTGTTTTTT; CDR3: CASSLSHRAGELFF
J: TRBJ2-2; size: -; D: TRBD1; V: TRBV5-1; DNA: TGCGCCAGCAGCTTGGCCTGGGACAGGGGGGCCGGGGAGCTGTTTTTT; CDR3: CASSLAWDRGAGELFF
J: TRBJ1-2; size: -; D: TRBD1; V: TRBV5-1; DNA: TGCGCCACTCGACAGGGAGAGGACTATGGCTACACCTTC; CDR3: CATRQGEDYGYTF
J: TRBJ2-7; size: -; D: -; V: TRBV11-2; DNA: TGTGCCAGCAGCCGGGCCTACGAGCAGTACTTC; CDR3: CASSRAYEQYF